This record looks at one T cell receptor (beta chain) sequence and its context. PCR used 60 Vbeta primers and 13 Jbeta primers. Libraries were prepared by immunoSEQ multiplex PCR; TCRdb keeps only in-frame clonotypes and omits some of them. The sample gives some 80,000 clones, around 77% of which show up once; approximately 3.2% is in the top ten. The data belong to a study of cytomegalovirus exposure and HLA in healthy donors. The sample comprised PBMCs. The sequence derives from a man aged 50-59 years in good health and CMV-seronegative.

The CDR3 spells CASSTWTSWGEQYF. The CDR3 DNA follows: TGTGCCAGCAGTACTTGGACTAGCTGGGGCGAGCAGTACTTC. The J gene is TRBJ2-7, the V gene TRBV6-5; TRBD2 matches at 8 bases. V shed 5 bases, J shed 6 bases, and the junction held 9 bases outside the gene matches. Germline CDR1 reads MNHEY; CDR2 reads SVGAGI. The CDR3 loop spans 14 amino acids.